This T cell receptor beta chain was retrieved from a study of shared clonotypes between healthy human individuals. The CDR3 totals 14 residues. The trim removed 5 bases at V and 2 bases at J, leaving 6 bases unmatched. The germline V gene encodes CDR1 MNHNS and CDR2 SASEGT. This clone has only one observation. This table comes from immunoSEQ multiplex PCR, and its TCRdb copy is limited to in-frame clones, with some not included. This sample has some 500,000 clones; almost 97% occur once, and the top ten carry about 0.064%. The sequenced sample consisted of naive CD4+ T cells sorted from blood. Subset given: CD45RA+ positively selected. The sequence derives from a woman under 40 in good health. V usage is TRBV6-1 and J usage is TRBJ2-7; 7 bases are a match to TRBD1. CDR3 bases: TGTGCCAGCAGTAAGGACAGGCCCACCTACGAGCAGTACTTC. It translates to CASSKDRPTYEQYF.